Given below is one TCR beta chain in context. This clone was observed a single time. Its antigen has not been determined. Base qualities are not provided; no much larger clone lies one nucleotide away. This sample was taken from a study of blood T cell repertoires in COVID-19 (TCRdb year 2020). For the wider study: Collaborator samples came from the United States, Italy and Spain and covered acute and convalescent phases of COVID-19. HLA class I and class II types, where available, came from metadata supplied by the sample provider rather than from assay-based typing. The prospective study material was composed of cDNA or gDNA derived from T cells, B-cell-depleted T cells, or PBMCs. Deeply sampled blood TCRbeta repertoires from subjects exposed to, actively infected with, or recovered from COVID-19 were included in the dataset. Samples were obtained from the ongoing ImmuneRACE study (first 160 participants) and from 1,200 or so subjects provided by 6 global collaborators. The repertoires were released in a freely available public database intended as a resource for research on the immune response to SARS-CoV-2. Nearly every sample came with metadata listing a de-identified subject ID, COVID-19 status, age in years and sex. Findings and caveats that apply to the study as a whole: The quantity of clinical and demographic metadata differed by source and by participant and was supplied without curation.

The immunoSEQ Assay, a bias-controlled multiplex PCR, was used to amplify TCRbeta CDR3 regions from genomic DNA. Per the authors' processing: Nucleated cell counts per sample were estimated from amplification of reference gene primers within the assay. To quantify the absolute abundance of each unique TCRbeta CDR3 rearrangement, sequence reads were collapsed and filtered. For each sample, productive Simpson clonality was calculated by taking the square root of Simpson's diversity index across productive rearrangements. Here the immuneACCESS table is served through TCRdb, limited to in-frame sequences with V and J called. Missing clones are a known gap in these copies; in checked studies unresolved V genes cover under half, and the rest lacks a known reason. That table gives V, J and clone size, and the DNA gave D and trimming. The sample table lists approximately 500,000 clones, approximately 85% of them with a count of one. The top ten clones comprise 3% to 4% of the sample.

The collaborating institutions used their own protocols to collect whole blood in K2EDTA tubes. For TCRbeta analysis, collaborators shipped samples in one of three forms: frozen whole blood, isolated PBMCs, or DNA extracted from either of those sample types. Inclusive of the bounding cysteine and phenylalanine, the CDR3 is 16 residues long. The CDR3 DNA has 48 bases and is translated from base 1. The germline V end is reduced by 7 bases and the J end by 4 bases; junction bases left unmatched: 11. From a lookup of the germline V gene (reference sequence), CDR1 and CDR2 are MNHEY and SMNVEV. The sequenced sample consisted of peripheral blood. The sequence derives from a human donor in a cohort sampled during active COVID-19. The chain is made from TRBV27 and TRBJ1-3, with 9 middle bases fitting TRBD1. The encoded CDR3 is CASKPSGTGRGNTIYF. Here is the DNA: TGTGCCAGCAAACCGTCGGGGACAGGGCGAGGAAACACCATATATTTT.